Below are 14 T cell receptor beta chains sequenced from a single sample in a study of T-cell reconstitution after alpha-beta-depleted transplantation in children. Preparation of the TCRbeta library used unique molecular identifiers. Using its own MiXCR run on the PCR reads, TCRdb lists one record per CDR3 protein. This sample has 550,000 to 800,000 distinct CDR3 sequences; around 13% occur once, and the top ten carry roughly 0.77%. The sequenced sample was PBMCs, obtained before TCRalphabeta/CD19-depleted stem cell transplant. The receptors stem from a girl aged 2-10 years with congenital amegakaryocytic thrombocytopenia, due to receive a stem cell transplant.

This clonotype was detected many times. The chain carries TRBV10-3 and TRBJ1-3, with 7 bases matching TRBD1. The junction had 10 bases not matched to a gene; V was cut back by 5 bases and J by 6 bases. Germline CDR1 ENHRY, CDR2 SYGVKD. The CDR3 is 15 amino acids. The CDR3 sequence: CAISYGQDASNTIYF. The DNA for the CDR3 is TGTGCCATCAGTTACGGACAGGACGCTTCAAACACCATATATTTT.

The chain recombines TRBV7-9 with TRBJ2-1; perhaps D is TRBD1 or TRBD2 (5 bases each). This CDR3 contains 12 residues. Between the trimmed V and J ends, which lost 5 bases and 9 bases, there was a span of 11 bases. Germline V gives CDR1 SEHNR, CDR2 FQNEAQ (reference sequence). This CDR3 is CASSLMGVEQFF. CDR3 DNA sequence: TGTGCCAGCAGCCTGATGGGGGTTGAGCAGTTCTTC. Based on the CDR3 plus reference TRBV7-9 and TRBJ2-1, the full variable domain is DTGVSQNPRHKITKRGQNVTFRCDPISEHNRLYWYRQTLGQGPEFLTYFQNEAQLEKSRLLSDRFSAERPKGSFSTLEIQRTEQGDSAMYLCASSLMGVEQFFGPGTRLTVL.

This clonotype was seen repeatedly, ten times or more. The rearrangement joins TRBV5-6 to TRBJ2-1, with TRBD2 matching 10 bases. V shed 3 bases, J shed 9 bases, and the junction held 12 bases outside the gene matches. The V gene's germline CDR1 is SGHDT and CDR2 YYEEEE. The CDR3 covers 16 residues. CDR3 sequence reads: CASSYLALAGAGEQFF. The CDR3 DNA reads TGTGCCAGCAGCTATCTTGCCCTAGCGGGAGCGGGTGAGCAGTTCTTC.

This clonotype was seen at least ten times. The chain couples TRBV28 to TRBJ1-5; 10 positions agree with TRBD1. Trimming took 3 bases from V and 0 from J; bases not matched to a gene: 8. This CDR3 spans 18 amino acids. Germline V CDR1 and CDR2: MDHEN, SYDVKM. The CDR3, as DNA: TGTGCCAGCAGTTTTGCGGGACAGGGGACTTATAGCAATCAGCCCCAGCATTTT. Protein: CASSFAGQGTYSNQPQHF.

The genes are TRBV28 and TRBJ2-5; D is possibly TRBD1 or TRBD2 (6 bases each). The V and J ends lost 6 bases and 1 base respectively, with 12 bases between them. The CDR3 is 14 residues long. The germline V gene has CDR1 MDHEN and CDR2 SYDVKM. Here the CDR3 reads CASRPGAAQETQYF. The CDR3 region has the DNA TGTGCCAGCAGACCGGGGGCGGCCCAAGAGACCCAGTACTTC.

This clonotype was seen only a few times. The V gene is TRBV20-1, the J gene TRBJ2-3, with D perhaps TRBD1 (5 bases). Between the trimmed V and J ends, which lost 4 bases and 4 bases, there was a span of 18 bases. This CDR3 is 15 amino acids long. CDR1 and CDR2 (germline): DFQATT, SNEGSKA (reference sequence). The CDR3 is CSATPQDPRPDTQYF. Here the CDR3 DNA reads TGCAGTGCTACCCCACAGGACCCGCGTCCAGATACGCAGTATTTT.

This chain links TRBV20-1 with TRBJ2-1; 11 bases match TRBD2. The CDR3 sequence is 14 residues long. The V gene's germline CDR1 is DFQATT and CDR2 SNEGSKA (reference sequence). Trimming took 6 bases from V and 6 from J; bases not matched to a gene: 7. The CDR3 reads CSAATLAGGNEQFF. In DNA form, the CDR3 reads TGCAGTGCCGCGACTCTAGCGGGGGGCAATGAGCAGTTCTTC.

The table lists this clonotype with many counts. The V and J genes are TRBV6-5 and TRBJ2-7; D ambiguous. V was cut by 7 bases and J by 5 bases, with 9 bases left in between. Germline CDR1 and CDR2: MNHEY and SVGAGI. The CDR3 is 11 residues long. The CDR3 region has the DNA TGTGCCAGCATCAAGGGTAACGAGCAGTACTTC. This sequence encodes CASIKGNEQYF.

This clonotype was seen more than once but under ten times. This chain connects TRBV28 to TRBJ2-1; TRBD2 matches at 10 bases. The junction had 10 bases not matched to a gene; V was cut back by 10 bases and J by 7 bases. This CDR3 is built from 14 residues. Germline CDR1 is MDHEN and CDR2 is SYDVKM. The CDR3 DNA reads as TGTGCCACGGCAAGCGGGAGGGCCGGGAATGAGCAGTTCTTC. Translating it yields CATASGRAGNEQFF.

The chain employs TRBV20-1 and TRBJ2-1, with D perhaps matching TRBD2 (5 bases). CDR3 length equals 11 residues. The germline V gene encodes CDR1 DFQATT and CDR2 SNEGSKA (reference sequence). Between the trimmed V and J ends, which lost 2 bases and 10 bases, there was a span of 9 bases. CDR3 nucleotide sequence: TGCAGTGCTAGAATTAGCGAGGAGCAGTTCTTC. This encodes CSARISEEQFF.

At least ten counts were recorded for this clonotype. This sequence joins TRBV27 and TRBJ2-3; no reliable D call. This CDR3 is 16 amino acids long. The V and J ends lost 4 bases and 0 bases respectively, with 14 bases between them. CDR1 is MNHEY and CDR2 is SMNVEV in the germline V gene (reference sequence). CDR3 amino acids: CASSWGIPTSTDTQYF. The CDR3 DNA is TGTGCCAGCAGTTGGGGTATTCCAACTAGCACAGATACGCAGTATTTT.

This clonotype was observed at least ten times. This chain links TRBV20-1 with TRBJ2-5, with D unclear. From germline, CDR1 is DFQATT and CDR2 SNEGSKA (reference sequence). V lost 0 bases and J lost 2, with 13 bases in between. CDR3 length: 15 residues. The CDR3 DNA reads TGCAGTGCTAGAGATCTGCGCGGATCTCAAGAGACCCAGTACTTC. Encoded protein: CSARDLRGSQETQYF.

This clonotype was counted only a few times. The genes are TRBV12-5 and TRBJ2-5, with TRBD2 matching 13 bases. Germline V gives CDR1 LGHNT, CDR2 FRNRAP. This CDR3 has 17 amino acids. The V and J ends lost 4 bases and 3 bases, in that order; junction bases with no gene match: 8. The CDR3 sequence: CASGSIEGLAGEETQYF. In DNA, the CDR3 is TGTGCTAGTGGTTCCATCGAAGGACTAGCGGGAGAAGAGACCCAGTACTTC.

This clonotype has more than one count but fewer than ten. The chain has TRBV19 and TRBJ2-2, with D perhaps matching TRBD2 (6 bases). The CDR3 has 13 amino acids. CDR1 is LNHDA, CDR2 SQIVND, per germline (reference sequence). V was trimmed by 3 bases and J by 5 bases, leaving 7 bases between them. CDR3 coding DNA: TGTGCCAGTAGTATGGAGGGGACCGGGGAGCTGTTTTTT. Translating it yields CASSMEGTGELFF.